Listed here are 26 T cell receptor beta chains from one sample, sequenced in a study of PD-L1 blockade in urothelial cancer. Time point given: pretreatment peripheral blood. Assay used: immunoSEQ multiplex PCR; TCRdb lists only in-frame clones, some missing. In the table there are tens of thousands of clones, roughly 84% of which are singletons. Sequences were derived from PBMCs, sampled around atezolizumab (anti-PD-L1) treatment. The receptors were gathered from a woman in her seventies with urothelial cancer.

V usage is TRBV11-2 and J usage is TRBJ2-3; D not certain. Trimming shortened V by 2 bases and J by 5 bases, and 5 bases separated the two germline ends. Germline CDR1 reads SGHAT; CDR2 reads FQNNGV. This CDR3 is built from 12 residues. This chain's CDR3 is CASSLSEDTQYF. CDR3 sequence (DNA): TGTGCCAGCAGCTTATCAGAAGATACGCAGTATTTT.

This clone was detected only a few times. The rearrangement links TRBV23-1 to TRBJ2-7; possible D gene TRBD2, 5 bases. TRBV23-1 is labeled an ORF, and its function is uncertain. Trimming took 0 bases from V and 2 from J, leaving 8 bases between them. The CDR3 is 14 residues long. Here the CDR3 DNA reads TGCGCCAGCAGTCAATCCGCGGGTACCTACGAGCAGTACTTC. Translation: CASSQSAGTYEQYF.

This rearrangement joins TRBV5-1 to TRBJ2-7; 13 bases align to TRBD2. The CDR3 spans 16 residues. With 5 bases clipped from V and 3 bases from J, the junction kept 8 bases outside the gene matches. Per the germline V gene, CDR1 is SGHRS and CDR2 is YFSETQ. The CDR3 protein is CASRPGLAGPIYEQYF. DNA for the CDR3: TGCGCCAGCAGACCGGGACTAGCGGGACCAATCTACGAGCAGTACTTC.

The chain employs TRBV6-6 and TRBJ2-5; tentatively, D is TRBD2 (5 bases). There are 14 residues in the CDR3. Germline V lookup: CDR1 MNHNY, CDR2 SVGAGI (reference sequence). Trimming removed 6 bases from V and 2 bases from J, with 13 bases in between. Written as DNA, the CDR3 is TGTGCCAGCAGGGCCACCTCGGGACAAGAGACCCAGTACTTC. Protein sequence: CASRATSGQETQYF.

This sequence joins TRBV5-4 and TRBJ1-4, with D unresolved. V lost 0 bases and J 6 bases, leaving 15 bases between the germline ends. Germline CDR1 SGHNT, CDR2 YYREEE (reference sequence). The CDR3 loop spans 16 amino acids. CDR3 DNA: TGTGCCAGCAGCTTGGGTCCGGGTCGGGGAGATGAAAAACTGTTTTTT. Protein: CASSLGPGRGDEKLFF. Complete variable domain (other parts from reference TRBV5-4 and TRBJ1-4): ETGVTQSPTHLIKTRGQQVTLRCSSQSGHNTVSWYQQALGQGPQFIFQYYREEENGRGNFPPRFSGLQFPNYSSELNVNALELDDSALYLCASSLGPGRGDEKLFFGSGTQLSVL.

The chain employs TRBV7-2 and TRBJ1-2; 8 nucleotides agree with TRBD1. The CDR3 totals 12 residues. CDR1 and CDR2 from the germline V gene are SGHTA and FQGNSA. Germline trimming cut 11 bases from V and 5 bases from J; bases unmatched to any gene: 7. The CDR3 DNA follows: TGTGCCTCCAACCGGGACAGGTATGGCTACACCTTC. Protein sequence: CASNRDRYGYTF.

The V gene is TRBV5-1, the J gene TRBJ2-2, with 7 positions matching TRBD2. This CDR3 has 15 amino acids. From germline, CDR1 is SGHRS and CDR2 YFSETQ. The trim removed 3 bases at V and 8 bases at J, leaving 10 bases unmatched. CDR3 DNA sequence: TGCGCCAGCAGCTCTGAGCGGGGACCAATAGGGGAGCTGTTTTTT. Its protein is CASSSERGPIGELFF.

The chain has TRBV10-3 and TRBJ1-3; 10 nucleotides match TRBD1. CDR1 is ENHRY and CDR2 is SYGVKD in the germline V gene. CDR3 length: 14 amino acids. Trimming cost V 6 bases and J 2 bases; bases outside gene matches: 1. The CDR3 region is CAISDRGPGNTIYF. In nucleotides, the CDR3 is TGTGCCATCAGCGACAGGGGGCCTGGAAACACCATATATTTT.

Here the CDR3 DNA reads TGCGCCAGCAGCTTCGGGCAGGGGGGTGAAAAACTGTTTTTT. Protein sequence: CASSFGQGGEKLFF. The chain recombines TRBV5-1 with TRBJ1-4; 7 nucleotides match TRBD1. Germline CDR1 is SGHRS and CDR2 is YFSETQ. CDR3 length: 14 residues. J gave up 7 bases and V 2 bases, and 5 bases lay outside the gene matches. Drawing the rest from reference TRBV5-1 and TRBJ1-4, the complete variable domain is KAGVTQTPRYLIKTRGQQVTLSCSPISGHRSVSWYQQTPGQGLQFLFEYFSETQRNKGNFPGRFSGRQFSNSRSEMNVSTLELGDSALYLCASSFGQGGEKLFFGSGTQLSVL.

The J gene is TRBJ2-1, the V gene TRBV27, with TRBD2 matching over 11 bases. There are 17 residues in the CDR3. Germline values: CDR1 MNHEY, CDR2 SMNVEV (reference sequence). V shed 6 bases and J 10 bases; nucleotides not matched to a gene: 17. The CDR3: CASSLVTMTSGVGEQFF. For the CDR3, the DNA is TGTGCCAGCAGCCTAGTGACGATGACTAGCGGGGTCGGAGAGCAGTTCTTC.

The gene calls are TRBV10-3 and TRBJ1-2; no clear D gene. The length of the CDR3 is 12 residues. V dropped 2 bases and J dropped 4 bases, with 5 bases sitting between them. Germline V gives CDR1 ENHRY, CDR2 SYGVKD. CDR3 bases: TGTGCCATCAGTGAGGCCAGCTATGGCTACACCTTC. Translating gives CAISEASYGYTF.

CDR3 amino acids: CASSQVGNEQFF. The CDR3 coding sequence is TGTGCCAGCAGCCAGGTGGGTAATGAGCAGTTCTTC. The chain combines TRBV7-3 with TRBJ2-1; no reliable D call. Germline CDR1 reads SGHTA; CDR2 reads FQGTGA. This CDR3 has 12 residues. V lost 5 bases and J 7 bases, leaving 9 bases between the germline ends. Looking up the rest from reference TRBV7-3 and TRBJ2-1 gives the full variable domain: GAGVSQTPSNKVTEKGKYVELRCDPISGHTALYWYRQSLGQGPEFLIYFQGTGAADDSGLPNDRFFAVRPEGSVSTLKIQRTERGDSAVYLCASSQVGNEQFFGPGTRLTVL.

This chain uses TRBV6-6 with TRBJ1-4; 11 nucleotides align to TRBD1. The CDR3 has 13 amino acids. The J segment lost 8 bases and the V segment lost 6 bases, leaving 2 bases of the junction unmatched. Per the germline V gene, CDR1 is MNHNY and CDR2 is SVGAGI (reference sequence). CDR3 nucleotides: TGTGCCAGCAGAGGACAGGGGGCGGAAAAACTGTTTTTT. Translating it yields CASRGQGAEKLFF.

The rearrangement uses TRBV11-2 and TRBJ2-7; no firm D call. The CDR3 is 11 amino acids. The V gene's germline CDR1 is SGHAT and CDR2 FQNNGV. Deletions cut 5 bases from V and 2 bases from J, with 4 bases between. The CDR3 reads CASSPAYEQYF. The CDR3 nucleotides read TGTGCCAGCAGCCCCGCCTACGAGCAGTACTTC.

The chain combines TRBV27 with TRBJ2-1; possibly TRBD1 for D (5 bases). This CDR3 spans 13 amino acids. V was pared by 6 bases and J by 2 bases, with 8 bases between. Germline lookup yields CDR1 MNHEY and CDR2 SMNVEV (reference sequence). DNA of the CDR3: TGTGCCAGCAGACGACAGACCTACAATGAGCAGTTCTTC. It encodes CASRRQTYNEQFF.

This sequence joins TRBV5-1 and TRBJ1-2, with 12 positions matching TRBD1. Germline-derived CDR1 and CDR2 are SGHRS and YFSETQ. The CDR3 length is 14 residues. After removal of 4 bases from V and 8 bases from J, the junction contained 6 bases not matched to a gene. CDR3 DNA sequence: TGCGCCAGCAGCGCGGGACAGGGGGCGACCGGCTACACCTTC. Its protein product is CASSAGQGATGYTF.

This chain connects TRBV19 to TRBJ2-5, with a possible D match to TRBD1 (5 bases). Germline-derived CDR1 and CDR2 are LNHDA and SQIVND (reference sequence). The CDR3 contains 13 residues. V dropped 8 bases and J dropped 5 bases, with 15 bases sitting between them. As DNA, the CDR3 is TGTGCCAGTGCAGACAGAGTGCGGGAGACCCAGTACTTC. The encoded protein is CASADRVRETQYF.

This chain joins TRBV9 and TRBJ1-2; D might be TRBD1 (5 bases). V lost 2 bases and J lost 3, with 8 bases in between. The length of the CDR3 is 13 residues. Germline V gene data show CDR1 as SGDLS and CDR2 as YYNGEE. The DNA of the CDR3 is TGTGCCAGCAGCGTTACGACAGACTATGGCTACACCTTC. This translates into CASSVTTDYGYTF.

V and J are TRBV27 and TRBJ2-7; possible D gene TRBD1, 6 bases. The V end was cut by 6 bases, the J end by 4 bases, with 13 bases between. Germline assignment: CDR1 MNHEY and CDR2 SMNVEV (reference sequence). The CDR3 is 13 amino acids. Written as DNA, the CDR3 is TGTGCCAGCAGCCTCACAGGGAATTACGAGCAGTACTTC. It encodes CASSLTGNYEQYF.

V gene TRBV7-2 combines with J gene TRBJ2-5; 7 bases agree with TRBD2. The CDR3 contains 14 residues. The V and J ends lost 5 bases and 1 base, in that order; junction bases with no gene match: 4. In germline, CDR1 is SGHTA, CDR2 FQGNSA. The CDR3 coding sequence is TGTGCCAGCAGCCCGATAGCGGGCCAAGAGACCCAGTACTTC. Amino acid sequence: CASSPIAGQETQYF.

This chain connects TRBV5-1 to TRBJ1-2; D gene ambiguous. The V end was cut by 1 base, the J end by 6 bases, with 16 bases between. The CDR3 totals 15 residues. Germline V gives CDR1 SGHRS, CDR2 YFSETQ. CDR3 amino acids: CASSLNDKVLDGYTF. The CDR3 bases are TGCGCCAGCAGCTTGAACGACAAGGTCTTGGATGGCTACACCTTC.

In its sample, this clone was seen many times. The CDR3 region has the DNA TGTGCCAGCAGTTACTCCGGCTCTGGAAACACCATATATTTT. Its translation: CASSYSGSGNTIYF. The rearrangement links TRBV6-6 to TRBJ1-3; D is undetermined. Trimming left V 0 bases short and J 0 bases short, with 3 bases between. Germline loops: CDR1 MNHNY, CDR2 SVGAGI (reference sequence). This CDR3 spans 14 amino acids.

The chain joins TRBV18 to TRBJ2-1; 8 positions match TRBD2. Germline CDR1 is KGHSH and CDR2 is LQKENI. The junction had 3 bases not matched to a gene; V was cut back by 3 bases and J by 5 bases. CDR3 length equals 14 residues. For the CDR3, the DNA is TGTGCCAGCTCACCCCGGGGGGGGAACAATGAGCAGTTCTTC. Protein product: CASSPRGGNNEQFF. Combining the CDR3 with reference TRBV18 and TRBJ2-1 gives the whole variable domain NAGVMQNPRHLVRRRGQEARLRCSPMKGHSHVYWYRQLPEEGLKFMVYLQKENIIDESGMPKERFSAEFPKEGPSILRIQQVVRGDSAAYFCASSPRGGNNEQFFGPGTRLTVL.

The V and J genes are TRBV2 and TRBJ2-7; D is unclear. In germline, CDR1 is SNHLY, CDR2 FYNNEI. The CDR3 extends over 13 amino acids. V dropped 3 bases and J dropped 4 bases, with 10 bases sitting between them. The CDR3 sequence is CASSDGRRYEQYF. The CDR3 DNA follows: TGTGCCAGCAGTGATGGCAGAAGATACGAGCAGTACTTC.

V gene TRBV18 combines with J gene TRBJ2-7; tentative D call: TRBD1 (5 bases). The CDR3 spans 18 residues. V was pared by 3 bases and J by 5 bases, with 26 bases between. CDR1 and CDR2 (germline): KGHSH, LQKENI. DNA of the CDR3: TGTGCCAGCTCACCCACCCTAGGCAGGGAAGGTCAAGGCAACGAGCAGTACTTC. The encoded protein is CASSPTLGREGQGNEQYF.

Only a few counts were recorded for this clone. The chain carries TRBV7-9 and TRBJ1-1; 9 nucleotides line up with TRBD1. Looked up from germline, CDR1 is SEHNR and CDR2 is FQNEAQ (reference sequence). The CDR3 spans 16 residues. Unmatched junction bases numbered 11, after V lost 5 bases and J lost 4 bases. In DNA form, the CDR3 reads TGTGCCAGCAGCCGTCCCGGGACAGGGCCGGGCACTGAAGCTTTCTTT. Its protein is CASSRPGTGPGTEAFF.